The sequence of this T cell receptor (beta chain) was determined in a study of T cells after yellow fever vaccination (dated by TCRdb to 2018 to 2020). For context, the study as a whole: The SMART-Seq v4 Ultra Low Input RNA kit was used to prepare libraries from fractions with low cell numbers. To follow T-cell clones before and after primary and booster YFV17D yellow fever vaccination, bulk TCR alpha and beta repertoires were sequenced over time. The cohort comprised two healthy male donors, one aged 18 to 30 and one aged 30 to 39 years. Bulk PBMC replicates and cell subsets were isolated from blood drawn at multiple timepoints before and after both primary and secondary immunization.

Paper-wide results and their limitations: The secondary T-cell response was found to be weaker but faster than the primary response, with a peak reached on day 5 rather than on day 15. Computational filtering was needed because FACS-sorted repertoires could contain abundant contaminating clonotypes from the bulk population. A small fraction of clonotypes appeared in both the CD4 and CD8 compartments, likely as a result of convergent recombination. After the booster, most of the clones that had expanded following primary vaccination were detected again (roughly 96% of CD4 and around 88% of CD8), which suggests that memory was broadly maintained. Because the study included only a couple of donors, the extent to which the findings can be generalized is limited.

Taken with the paper, the label for treatment or condition translates to: live attenuated yellow fever vaccine strain. At each blood-draw timepoint, two biological replicates of bulk PBMCs were collected. PBMCs were isolated from peripheral blood using a standard Ficoll-Paque protocol. RNA was extracted with TriZol from bulk PBMCs, CD4 and CD8 fractions, and dextramer-positive and dextramer-negative fractions. About this clonotype itself: The antigen it binds to is not known. No qualities accompany the bases; no much larger clone lies one base away.

TCR cDNA was synthesized by 5'RACE template switching, through which a universal primer site and unique molecular identifiers were introduced. Priming of cDNA synthesis was performed from both the TCR alpha and TCR beta constant segments. Library amplification used two PCR steps, and the second PCR step added sample barcodes and sequencing adapters. Sequencing of libraries was performed on Illumina HiSeq 2500 (2x100 bp) or NovaSeq (2x150 bp). In the original analysis: MIGEC was used to demultiplex reads and collapse the reads into UMI consensus sequences, and MiXCR was used for V(D)J alignment. Vaccine-responding clonotypes were identified with edgeR using replicate PBMC samples, with FDR below 0.01 and a log2 fold change above 5 up to day 15 being required. Each bulk clonotype received a CD4 or CD8 identity based on whether the sequenced CD4 or CD8 repertoire contained that clonotype at higher abundance. TCRdb cleaned the public reads at Q25 with fastp, built clones with MiXCR and kept in-frame beta chains. Duplicate CDR3 protein sequences are folded into a single record with the most common DNA and genes. It is TCRdb's table, rather than the study itself, that gives the V and J calls and clone size. This sample holds 610,000 or so distinct CDR3 sequences; about 12% were observed only once. Jointly, the top ten make up about 15% of the sample.

The clonotype was recovered from a man younger than 40 who received the YFV17D yellow fever vaccine. The sample here was PBMCs, taken on the day of the yellow fever booster vaccination.

CDR3 loop: CAWGWRRAHNEQFF. Here is the DNA: TGTGCCTGGGGGTGGCGGCGGGCCCACAATGAGCAGTTCTTC. This chain is built from TRBV30 and TRBJ2-1; tentative D gene TRBD2, with 5 bases matching. V is shortened by 5 bases, J by 5 bases, and the region joining them spans 16 bases. The CDR3 covers 14 residues, taking in both the cysteine and the phenylalanine. Only CDR3 DNA is held: 42 bases, read in frame from base 1. The germline V gene (reference sequence) specifies GTSNPN as CDR1 and SVGIG as CDR2.